Below are 4 T cell receptor beta chains sequenced from a single sample in a study of neurological immune-mediated disorders. TCRdb ran MiXCR on the 5' RACE reads and lists one entry per CDR3 protein. The sample lists 70,000 or so distinct CDR3 sequences, roughly 3.1% occurring once. Sequenced: PBMCs. The receptors were sampled from a woman in her forties or fifties with multiple sclerosis.

This clonotype was counted ten times or more. The rearrangement uses TRBV7-8 and TRBJ2-3; 8 bases line up with TRBD1. The CDR3 loop spans 15 amino acids. V dropped 4 bases and J dropped 2; count of bases not matched to a gene: 5. From germline, CDR1 is SGHVS and CDR2 FQNEAQ. The CDR3 bases are TGTGCCAGCAGCTCCTGGACAGGGAACACAGATACGCAGTATTTT. As protein: CASSSWTGNTDTQYF.

The table lists this clonotype with many counts. CDR3 amino acids: CASSHPVGTVVIDEQFF. The CDR3 DNA is TGTGCCAGCAGCCACCCTGTCGGAACGGTAGTAATCGATGAGCAGTTCTTC. The chain joins TRBV7-9 to TRBJ2-1; D not resolved. V was trimmed by 5 bases and J by 8 bases, leaving 25 bases between them. This CDR3 comprises 17 residues. Looked up from germline, CDR1 is SEHNR and CDR2 is FQNEAQ (reference sequence).

This clonotype was detected ten times or more. The J gene is TRBJ2-3, the V gene TRBV6-5; D uncertain. The CDR3 sequence is 14 residues long. V was shortened by 5 bases and J by 4 bases, with 13 bases between the two germline ends. Germline V lookup: CDR1 MNHEY, CDR2 SVGAGI. CDR3 in DNA: TGTGCCAGCAGTAGGGATTACGGATCAGATACGCAGTATTTT. This codes for CASSRDYGSDTQYF.

This clonotype was seen repeatedly, ten times or more. This chain links TRBV20-1 with TRBJ1-2; no reliable D call. The germline gives CDR1 DFQATT, CDR2 SNEGSKA (reference sequence). The CDR3 totals 12 residues. The ends were cut back, 3 bases at V and 8 bases at J, with 13 bases in the middle. CDR3 nucleotide sequence: TGCAGTGCTAGGTGGACGTCGGGGGGCTACACCTTC. This translates into CSARWTSGGYTF.